These 14 T cell receptor beta chains were all obtained from the same sample, sequenced in a study of blood T cell repertoires in COVID-19. The protocol was immunoSEQ multiplex PCR, while the TCRdb copy is restricted to in-frame clones and leaves out a portion. The data contain approximately 70,000 clones, around 93% of them seen just once; the ten biggest clones take up 4.8%. What was sequenced was peripheral blood. The receptors derive from a woman between 55 and 75 years old with active COVID-19.

The genes are TRBV7-6 and TRBJ2-7, with TRBD1 identical over 8 bases. The length of the CDR3 is 15 residues. V lost 8 bases to trimming and J lost 1 base; unmatched junction nucleotides: 10. CDR1 and CDR2 from the germline V gene are SGHVS and FNYEAQ. In DNA, the CDR3 is TGTGCCAGCGCAATTGCCGGACAGGGTTCCTACGAGCAGTACTTC. Translated, it gives CASAIAGQGSYEQYF.

This clone was seen a single time. The rearrangement uses TRBV5-1 and TRBJ2-1, with unresolved D. The germline V and J ends were trimmed by 1 base and 0 bases, with 8 bases remaining between them. Germline V gene sequence: CDR1 SGHRS, CDR2 YFSETQ. The CDR3 contains 15 residues. CDR3 protein: CASSLIRSSYNEQFF. In DNA form, the CDR3 reads TGCGCCAGCAGCTTGATTAGGAGCTCCTACAATGAGCAGTTCTTC.

The chain has TRBV5-1 and TRBJ1-1; no clear D. Germline lookup yields CDR1 SGHRS and CDR2 YFSETQ. This CDR3 has 13 amino acids. The ends were cut back, 0 bases at V and 3 bases at J, with 6 bases in the middle. This CDR3 reads CASSLDGHTEAFF. The CDR3, as DNA: TGCGCCAGCAGCTTGGACGGTCACACTGAAGCTTTCTTT.

The DNA for the CDR3 is TGTGCCAGCAGCGGGGCAGGAATTAACTATGGCTACACCTTC. Translation gives CASSGAGINYGYTF. The chain links TRBV9 to TRBJ1-2, with D unresolved. The CDR3 length is 14 residues. Trimming left V 3 bases short and J 1 base short, with 10 bases between. CDR1 and CDR2 from the germline V gene are SGDLS and YYNGEE.

The rearrangement links TRBV14 to TRBJ2-1; 8 bases line up with TRBD1. CDR1 and CDR2 from the germline V gene are SGHDN and FVKESK. J lost 8 bases, V lost 3 bases, and 9 bases had no gene match. This CDR3 is built from 15 residues. The CDR3 reads CASSHRTGFIDEQFF. CDR3 sequence (DNA): TGTGCCAGCAGCCACCGGACAGGGTTTATCGATGAGCAGTTCTTC.

The V and J genes are TRBV10-2 and TRBJ2-5; 16 bases agree with TRBD2. Germline values: CDR1 WSHSY, CDR2 SAAADI. This CDR3 is built from 19 residues. V gave up 8 bases and J gave up 5 bases; unmatched junction bases: 17. As DNA, the CDR3 is TGCGCCAGCCGGAGAGGGGCCGGGACTAGCGGGAGGGCCATGGAGACCCAGTACTTC. Translated: CASRRGAGTSGRAMETQYF.

The chain joins TRBV6-1 to TRBJ2-5; D is uncertain. CDR3 length: 16 amino acids. The germline gives CDR1 MNHNS, CDR2 SASEGT. The ends were cut back, 3 bases at V and 4 bases at J, with 18 bases in the middle. In DNA, the CDR3 is TGTGCCAGCAGTGACCTTCCCACCGCCAGGATAGAGACCCAGTACTTC. Translation: CASSDLPTARIETQYF.

The chain has TRBV6-6 and TRBJ2-1; 7 bases line up with TRBD1. J lost 0 bases, V lost 6 bases, and 2 bases had no gene match. Germline V gives CDR1 MNHNY, CDR2 SVGAGI (reference sequence). The CDR3 consists of 14 residues. The CDR3, as DNA: TGTGCCAGCAGGGACAGGAGCTCCTACAATGAGCAGTTCTTC. The encoded protein is CASRDRSSYNEQFF.

The chain recombines TRBV27 with TRBJ1-2; 10 nucleotides line up with TRBD1. After removal of 5 bases from V and 4 bases from J, the junction contained 13 bases not matched to a gene. This CDR3 comprises 17 residues. Germline V gives CDR1 MNHEY, CDR2 SMNVEV (reference sequence). CDR3 sequence reads: CASSLTGQGSRSYGYTF. In nucleotides, the CDR3 is TGTGCCAGCAGTCTAACGGGACAGGGGTCCCGGTCCTATGGCTACACCTTC.

The chain recombines TRBV4-1 with TRBJ2-7, with D possibly TRBD2 on 5 matching bases. The CDR3 runs 15 residues. V was trimmed by 1 base and J by 5 bases, leaving 15 bases between them. Germline CDR1 is MGHRA and CDR2 is YSYEKL. The CDR3 sequence: CASSQVIEGTNEQYF. DNA of the CDR3: TGCGCCAGCAGCCAAGTTATTGAGGGTACCAACGAGCAGTACTTC.

The gene calls are TRBV3-1 (or the pseudogene TRBV3-2) and TRBJ2-1; 8 nucleotides align to TRBD2. J lost 4 bases, V lost 1 base, and 6 bases had no gene match. The CDR3 has 16 amino acids. Germline CDR1 and CDR2: LGHDT and YNNKEL (reference sequence). The chain's CDR3 is CASSQGQRERYNEQFF. DNA of the CDR3: TGTGCCAGCAGCCAAGGGCAGCGGGAGCGGTACAATGAGCAGTTCTTC.

This chain connects TRBV5-1 to TRBJ2-4; 8 nucleotides agree with TRBD2. Trimming took 4 bases from V and 0 from J; bases not matched to a gene: 9. Per germline, CDR1 SGHRS and CDR2 YFSETQ. The CDR3 sequence is 17 residues long. DNA of the CDR3: TGCGCCAGCAGCCCGGGAGGGACGCCGATAGCCAAAAACATTCAGTACTTC. This encodes CASSPGGTPIAKNIQYF.

This chain connects TRBV18 to TRBJ2-3; 7 bases fit TRBD2. V shed 3 bases, J shed 0 bases, and the junction held 3 bases outside the gene matches. Germline lookup yields CDR1 KGHSH and CDR2 LQKENI. The CDR3 contains 15 residues. The CDR3 nucleotides are TGTGCCAGCTCACCTCTAGCGGAAAGCACAGATACGCAGTATTTT. Protein sequence: CASSPLAESTDTQYF.

This clone was found once. The chain links TRBV5-1 to TRBJ2-1; TRBD2 aligns across 12 bases. Germline CDR1 reads SGHRS; CDR2 reads YFSETQ. J lost 5 bases, V lost 2 bases, and 11 bases had no gene match. CDR3 length: 18 amino acids. This chain's CDR3 is CASSFLPSRLAGDNEQFF. The CDR3 region has the DNA TGCGCCAGCAGCTTTCTCCCATCCCGACTAGCGGGGGACAATGAGCAGTTCTTC. Combining the CDR3 with reference TRBV5-1 and TRBJ2-1 gives the whole variable domain KAGVTQTPRYLIKTRGQQVTLSCSPISGHRSVSWYQQTPGQGLQFLFEYFSETQRNKGNFPGRFSGRQFSNSRSEMNVSTLELGDSALYLCASSFLPSRLAGDNEQFFGPGTRLTVL.